These T cell receptor beta chains were read from a single sample in a study of blood T cell repertoires in COVID-19. TCRdb's copy holds only in-frame clones and misses some; the assay was immunoSEQ multiplex PCR. This repertoire shows about 94,000 clones, about 80% found once; its top ten account for around 17%. The sequenced sample was peripheral blood. The receptors were sampled from a human donor in a cohort sampled during active COVID-19. The CDR3 runs from the conserved cysteine through the conserved F or W. Fields, in order: clone size, V gene, CDR3 length, D gene, J gene, CDR3 protein, CDR3 DNA. D genes are given only for firm matches. Rows give clone size only sometimes, using once, few, many, or a class for an expanded clone.

NA	TRBV6-5	14	NA	TRBJ1-1	CASIAAGGWTEAFF	TGTGCCAGCATCGCGGCGGGGGGATGGACTGAAGCTTTCTTT
NA	TRBV28	12	NA	TRBJ1-1	CASSPPRGSCDF	TGTGCCAGCAGTCCTCCTCGTGGGAGTTGCGACTTT
few	TRBV24-1	12	NA	TRBJ1-5	CATSGSSQPQHF	TGTGCCACCAGTGGAAGCTCTCAGCCCCAGCATTTT
NA	TRBV28	13	NA	TRBJ2-7	CASSLEGTHEQYF	TGTGCCAGCAGTTTAGAGGGCACCCACGAGCAGTACTTC
NA	TRBV7-6	12	TRBD2	TRBJ2-7	CASSAVGGEQYF	TGTGCCAGCAGCGCCGTCGGGGGGGAGCAGTACTTC
NA	TRBV18	14	TRBD2	TRBJ2-7	CASSQGLGHYEQYF	TGTGCCAGCTCACAGGGACTAGGTCACTACGAGCAGTACTTC
few	TRBV6-5	13	TRBD1	TRBJ1-2	CASSLGQGDGYTF	TGTGCCAGCAGTCTCGGACAGGGTGATGGCTACACCTTC
NA	TRBV28	15	NA	TRBJ2-7	CASSSQGLPSYEQYF	TGTGCCAGCAGTTCTCAGGGCCTACCATCCTACGAGCAGTACTTC
NA	TRBV29-1	14	TRBD2	TRBJ2-1	CSVGAGGRVNEQFF	TGCAGCGTTGGTGCGGGAGGTAGAGTGAATGAGCAGTTCTTC
NA	TRBV28	13	NA	TRBJ2-7	CASRRAGRYEQYF	TGTGCCAGCAGACGGGCAGGGCGCTACGAGCAGTACTTC
once	TRBV27	15	NA	TRBJ1-1	CASSSIGDSNTEAFF	TGTGCCAGCAGTTCGATTGGGGACTCGAACACTGAAGCTTTCTTT
NA	TRBV5-6	13	NA	TRBJ1-1	CASSLARIAEAFF	TGTGCCAGCAGCTTGGCGCGGATTGCCGAAGCTTTCTTT
many	TRBV29-1	12	NA	TRBJ1-2	CSVYREDYGYTF	TGCAGCGTATACAGGGAAGACTATGGCTACACCTTC
NA	TRBV5-5	13	TRBD1	TRBJ2-1	CASSEGAHNEQFF	TGTGCCAGCAGTGAGGGGGCCCACAATGAGCAGTTCTTC
NA	TRBV7-9	12	NA	TRBJ2-7	CASSPRNSVQYF	TGTGCCAGCAGCCCTCGCAACTCGGTGCAGTACTTC
NA	TRBV5-1	15	TRBD2	TRBJ2-7	CASSLGSGRNYEQYF	TGCGCCAGCAGCTTGGGTAGCGGGAGGAATTACGAGCAGTACTTC
NA	TRBV18	14	NA	TRBJ2-7	CASSPGLSLYEQYF	TGTGCCAGCTCACCAGGGCTTTCCCTCTACGAGCAGTACTTC
NA	TRBV29-1	14	TRBD2	TRBJ2-6	CSALLAWGANVLTF	TGCAGCGCCTTACTAGCGTGGGGGGCCAACGTCCTGACTTTC
NA	TRBV12-3/TRBV12-4	13	NA	TRBJ1-2	CASSSAGKYGYTF	TGTGCCAGCAGTTCCGCAGGGAAATACGGCTACACCTTC
NA	TRBV3-1/TRBV3-2	15	TRBD1	TRBJ1-2	CASSQRPGQGYGYTF	TGTGCCAGCAGCCAACGTCCCGGACAGGGCTATGGCTACACCTTC
NA	TRBV20-1	14	TRBD2	TRBJ2-7	CSASLASGNGEQYF	TGCAGTGCTAGTCTCGCTAGCGGGAACGGCGAGCAGTACTTC
NA	TRBV5-1	12	TRBD1	TRBJ2-5	CASRDRGETQYF	TGCGCCTCCCGGGACAGGGGAGAGACCCAGTACTTC
NA	TRBV2	13	TRBD2	TRBJ2-5	CASRRGSGSAQYF	TGTGCCAGCCGTCGTGGGAGCGGGAGTGCCCAGTACTTC
NA	TRBV28	13	NA	TRBJ2-1	CASSFPRAGEQFF	TGTGCCAGCAGTTTTCCACGAGCTGGTGAGCAGTTCTTC
NA	TRBV18	14	TRBD2	TRBJ2-7	CASSPGLAGYEQYF	TGTGCCAGCTCACCGGGACTAGCAGGCTACGAGCAGTACTTC
NA	TRBV24-1	14	TRBD1	TRBJ1-1	CATRTGTENTEAFF	TGTGCCACCCGGACCGGGACAGAGAACACTGAAGCTTTCTTT
NA	TRBV23-1	19	TRBD1	TRBJ2-3	CASSQQSVGQGTNTDTQYF	TGCGCCAGCAGTCAACAATCAGTGGGACAGGGGACGAACACAGATACGCAGTATTTT
NA	TRBV7-6	15	TRBD2	TRBJ2-7	CASTQGAGIGYEQYF	TGTGCCAGCACCCAGGGAGCGGGAATTGGGTACGAGCAGTACTTC
NA	TRBV7-8	15	NA	TRBJ2-2	CASDETGVNTGELFF	TGTGCCAGCGATGAAACGGGAGTCAACACCGGGGAGCTGTTTTTT
NA	TRBV5-1	15	NA	TRBJ2-7	CASSLAGTQSGEQYF	TGCGCCAGCAGCCTGGCCGGGACCCAAAGCGGGGAGCAGTACTTC
NA	TRBV19	14	TRBD2	TRBJ2-7	CASSMTSGRDEQYF	TGTGCCAGTAGTATGACTAGCGGGAGGGATGAGCAGTACTTC
NA	TRBV28	14	NA	TRBJ2-7	CASSLLQGHYEQYF	TGTGCCAGCAGTTTATTGCAGGGGCACTACGAGCAGTACTTC
NA	TRBV7-8	16	NA	TRBJ2-6	CASSSFRRSGANVLTF	TGTGCCAGCAGCTCATTTCGGAGGTCTGGGGCCAACGTCCTGACTTTC
NA	TRBV19	13	NA	TRBJ2-7	CASGDIRSYEQYF	TGTGCCAGCGGGGACATACGCTCCTACGAGCAGTACTTC
few	TRBV10-3	15	TRBD1	TRBJ1-5	CAIRRTGDEKQPQHF	TGTGCCATCAGACGGACAGGGGATGAGAAACAGCCCCAGCATTTT
NA	TRBV21-1	17	NA	TRBJ2-1	CASSKPTHQREVGEQFF	TGTGCCAGCAGCAAACCCACGCACCAGCGGGAGGTGGGTGAGCAGTTCTTC
NA	TRBV7-2	15	TRBD1	TRBJ2-1	CASRDRQGGRNEQFF	TGTGCCAGCAGGGATAGACAGGGGGGTAGAAATGAGCAGTTCTTC
NA	TRBV28	16	TRBD1	TRBJ2-5	CASSPLGTGGGETQYF	TGTGCCAGCAGTCCCCTCGGGACAGGGGGCGGAGAGACCCAGTACTTC
NA	TRBV7-3	15	TRBD2	TRBJ2-5	CASSTSGTSVETQYF	TGTGCCAGCAGCACCTCCGGGACTAGCGTGGAGACCCAGTACTTC
NA	TRBV7-2	13	NA	TRBJ1-1	CASSSRQNTEAFF	TGTGCCAGCAGCTCCCGACAGAACACTGAAGCTTTCTTT
NA	TRBV29-1	14	TRBD2	TRBJ2-6	CSALAAFGANVLTF	TGCAGCGCCCTAGCGGCGTTTGGGGCCAACGTCCTGACTTTC
NA	TRBV19	17	NA	TRBJ2-1	CASSSWVYGISYNEQFF	TGTGCCAGTAGCTCATGGGTATACGGGATCTCCTACAATGAGCAGTTCTTC
NA	TRBV18	16	NA	TRBJ2-3	CASSPSTLGVTDTQYF	TGTGCCAGCTCACCATCGACACTGGGCGTCACAGATACGCAGTATTTT
NA	TRBV5-4	15	NA	TRBJ2-3	CASSFSGVSTDTQYF	TGTGCCAGCAGCTTCTCGGGAGTTAGCACAGATACGCAGTATTTT
once	TRBV10-3	14	NA	TRBJ2-7	CAINNAETTYEQYF	TGTGCCATCAACAACGCAGAGACTACCTACGAGCAGTACTTC
NA	TRBV28	15	NA	TRBJ1-1	CASSLVRAGNTEAFF	TGTGCCAGCAGTTTGGTCCGGGCGGGGAACACTGAAGCTTTCTTT
NA	TRBV9	12	NA	TRBJ1-5	CATGGGEQPQHF	TGTGCCACCGGGGGGGGTGAGCAGCCCCAGCATTTT
NA	TRBV11-3	15	NA	TRBJ2-2	CASSLGGQNTGELFF	TGTGCCAGCAGCTTAGGAGGACAGAACACCGGGGAGCTGTTTTTT
NA	TRBV12-3/TRBV12-4	12	NA	TRBJ1-4	CASSLEYEKLFF	TGTGCCAGCAGTTTGGAGTATGAAAAACTGTTTTTT
NA	TRBV5-4	16	NA	TRBJ2-1	CASSLQRGASYNEQFF	TGTGCCAGCAGCTTGCAGCGCGGGGCTTCCTACAATGAGCAGTTCTTC
NA	TRBV24-1	13	TRBD1	TRBJ1-2	CATSGQGAGGYTF	TGTGCCACCAGTGGACAGGGGGCCGGTGGCTACACCTTC
few	TRBV5-1	13	NA	TRBJ1-3	CASRGAEENTIYF	TGCGCCAGCAGAGGGGCTGAAGAAAACACCATATATTTT
NA	TRBV6-5	15	NA	TRBJ1-2	CASSPDRAKTYGYTF	TGTGCCAGCAGTCCCGACAGAGCGAAGACCTATGGCTACACCTTC